The T cell receptor beta chain under discussion was sequenced for a study of blood T cell repertoires in COVID-19. This CDR3 spans 13 amino acids. The germline V gene encodes CDR1 SGHRS and CDR2 YFSETQ. Trimming took off 4 bases at V and 4 bases at J, with 11 bases between the two ends. Sequenced by immunoSEQ multiplex PCR; TCRdb stores in-frame clones only, minus some. The sample consists of approximately 38,000 clones, 70% to 85% of them appearing once. This clonotype was obtained from a human donor with acute or convalescent COVID-19. The donor label of this sample is uncertain. This chain uses TRBV5-1 with TRBJ1-1; D not certain. What was sequenced was peripheral blood. Written as DNA, the CDR3 is TGCGCCAGCAGCCCGGACGCGGGCACTGAAGCTTTCTTT. It is translated as CASSPDAGTEAFF.